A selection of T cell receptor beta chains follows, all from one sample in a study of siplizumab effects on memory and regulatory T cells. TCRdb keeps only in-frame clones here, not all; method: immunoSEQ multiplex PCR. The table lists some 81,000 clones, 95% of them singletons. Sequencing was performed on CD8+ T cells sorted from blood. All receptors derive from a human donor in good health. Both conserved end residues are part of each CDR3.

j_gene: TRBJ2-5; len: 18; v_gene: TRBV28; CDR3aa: CASSLLLQGSGIEETQYF
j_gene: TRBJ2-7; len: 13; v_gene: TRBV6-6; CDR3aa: CASSSSSGTEQYF
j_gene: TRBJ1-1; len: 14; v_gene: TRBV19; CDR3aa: CATKPGVMNTEAFF
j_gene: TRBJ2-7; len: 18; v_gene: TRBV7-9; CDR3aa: CASSPKGPGQAHSYEQYF
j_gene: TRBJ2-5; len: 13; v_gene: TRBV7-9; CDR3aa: CASSPWDSETQYF
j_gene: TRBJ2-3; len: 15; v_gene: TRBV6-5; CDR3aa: CASSAPRGRPDTQYF
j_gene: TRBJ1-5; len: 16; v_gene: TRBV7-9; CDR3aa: CASSSTGQAPDQPQHF
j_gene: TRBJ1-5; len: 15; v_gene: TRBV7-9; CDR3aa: CATGGGVGGGQPQHF
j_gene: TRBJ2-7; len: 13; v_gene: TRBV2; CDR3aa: CASSAFLETEQYF
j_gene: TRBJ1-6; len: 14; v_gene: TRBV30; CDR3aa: CAWEGLGGTSPLHF
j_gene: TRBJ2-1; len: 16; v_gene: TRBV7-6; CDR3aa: CASSRRDRGEGNEQFF
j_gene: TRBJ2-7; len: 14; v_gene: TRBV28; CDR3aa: CASSFGTSGYEQYF
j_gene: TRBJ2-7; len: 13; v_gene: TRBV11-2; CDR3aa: CASSPHGRVEQYF
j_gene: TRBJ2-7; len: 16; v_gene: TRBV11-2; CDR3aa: CASSFLRTHRTYEQYF
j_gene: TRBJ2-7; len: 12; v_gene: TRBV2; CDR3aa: CASVEGSYEQYF
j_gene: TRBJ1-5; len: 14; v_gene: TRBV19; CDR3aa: CASTPDSRNQPQHF
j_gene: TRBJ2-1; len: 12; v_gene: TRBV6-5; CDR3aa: CASSYSGSEQFF
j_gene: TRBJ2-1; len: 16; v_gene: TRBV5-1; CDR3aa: CASSLTLAGGYNEQFF
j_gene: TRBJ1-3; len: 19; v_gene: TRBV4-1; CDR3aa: CASSQDSRGPVQLRNTIYF
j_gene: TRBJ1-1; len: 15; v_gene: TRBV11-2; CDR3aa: CASSLEFQMNTEAFF
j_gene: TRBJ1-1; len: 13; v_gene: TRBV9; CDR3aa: CASSAATTDEAFF
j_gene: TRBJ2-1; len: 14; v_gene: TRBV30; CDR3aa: CAWSSSSSGNEQFF
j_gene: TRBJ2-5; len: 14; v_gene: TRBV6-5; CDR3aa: CASSYLAGAETQYF
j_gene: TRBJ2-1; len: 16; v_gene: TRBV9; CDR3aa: CASSVMSSGGNNEQFF
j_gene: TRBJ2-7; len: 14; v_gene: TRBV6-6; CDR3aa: CASGIRGGNYEQYF
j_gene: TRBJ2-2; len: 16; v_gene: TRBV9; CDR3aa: CASSVGRGLATGELFF
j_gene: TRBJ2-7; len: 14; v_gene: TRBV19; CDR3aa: CASSPGQGDYEQYF
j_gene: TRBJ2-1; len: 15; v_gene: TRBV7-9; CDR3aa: CASRLVAGGGDEQFF
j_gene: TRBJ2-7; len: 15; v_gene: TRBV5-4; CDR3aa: CASSSKREVDVEQYF
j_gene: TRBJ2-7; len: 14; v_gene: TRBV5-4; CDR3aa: CASSLGQGAAEQYF
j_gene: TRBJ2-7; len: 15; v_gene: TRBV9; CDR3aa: CASNSGREGPDEQYF
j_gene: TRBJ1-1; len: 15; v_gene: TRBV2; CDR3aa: CASSLTEGVRTEAFF
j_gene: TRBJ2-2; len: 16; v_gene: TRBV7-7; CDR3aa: CASSGNRDKDTGELFF
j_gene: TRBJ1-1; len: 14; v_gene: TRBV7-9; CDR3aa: CASSPPATNTEAFF
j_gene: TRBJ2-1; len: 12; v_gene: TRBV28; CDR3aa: CATTDLPHEQFF
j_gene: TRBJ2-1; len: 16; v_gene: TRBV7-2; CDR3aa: CASSLGASYAYNEQFF
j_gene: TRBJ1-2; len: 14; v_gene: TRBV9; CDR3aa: CASSVGQATYGYTF
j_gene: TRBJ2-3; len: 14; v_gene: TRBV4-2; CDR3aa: CASSQGLRGDTQYF
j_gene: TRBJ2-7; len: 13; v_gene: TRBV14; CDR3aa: CASSHISTYEQYF
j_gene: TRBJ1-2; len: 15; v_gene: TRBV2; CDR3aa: CASSEVGAQAWGYTF
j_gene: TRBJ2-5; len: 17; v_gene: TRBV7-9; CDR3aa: CASSLPIRREGQETQYF
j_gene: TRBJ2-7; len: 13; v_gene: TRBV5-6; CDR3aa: CASSLDSVDEQYF
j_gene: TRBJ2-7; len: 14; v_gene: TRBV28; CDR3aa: CASSFLGSRPEQYF
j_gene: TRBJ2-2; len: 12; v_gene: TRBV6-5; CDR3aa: CASSYRTGELFF
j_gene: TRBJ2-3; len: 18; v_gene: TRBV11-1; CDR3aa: CASSSRGVHSSLTDTQYF
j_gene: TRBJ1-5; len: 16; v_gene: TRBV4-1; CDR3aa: CASSPKFRTDWAPQHF
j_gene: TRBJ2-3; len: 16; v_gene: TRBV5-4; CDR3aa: CASSFQREPSTDTQYF
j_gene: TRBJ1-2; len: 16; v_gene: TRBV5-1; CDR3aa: CASTSYRQGGGYGYTF
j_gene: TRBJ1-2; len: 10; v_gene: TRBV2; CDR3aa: CASSELGYTF
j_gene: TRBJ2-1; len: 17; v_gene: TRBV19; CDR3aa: CASSIASGASSYNEQFF
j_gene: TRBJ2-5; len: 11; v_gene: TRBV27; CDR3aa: CASSDQETQYF
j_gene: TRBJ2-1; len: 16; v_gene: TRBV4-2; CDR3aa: CASSQDPGRAENEQFF
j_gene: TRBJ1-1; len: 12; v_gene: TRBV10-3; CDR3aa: CAISGWDTEAFF
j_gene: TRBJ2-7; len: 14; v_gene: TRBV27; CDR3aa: CAGSSGTGSYEQYF
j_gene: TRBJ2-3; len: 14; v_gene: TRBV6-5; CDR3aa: CAVNEAGVTDTQYF
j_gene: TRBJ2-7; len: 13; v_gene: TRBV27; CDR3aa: CASSQGQGYEQYF
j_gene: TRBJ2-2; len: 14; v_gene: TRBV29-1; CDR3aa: CSVFGTGGTGELFF
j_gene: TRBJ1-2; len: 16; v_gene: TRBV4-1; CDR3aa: CASSQDFDGTYYGYTF
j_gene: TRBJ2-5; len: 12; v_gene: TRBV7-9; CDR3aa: CASSLGEETQYF
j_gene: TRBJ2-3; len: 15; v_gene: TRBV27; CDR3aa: CASTTGPLITDTQYF